The source of this T cell receptor beta chain is a study of blood T cells in healthy people across ages. Whole-study findings and limits: The authors considered diversity estimates from one million T cells to be underestimates.

With respect to this clonotype: Its antigen is undetermined.

Combining a sample-barcoded 5' primer with a J-beta primer mix, a second PCR ran for roughly 6 to 12 cycles. Individual samples furnished no less than 2.5 million CDR3-containing paired-end reads apiece. Each CDR3 protein gets one entry after TCRdb re-called the 5' RACE reads with MiXCR. The table includes around 1.5 million distinct CDR3 sequences, around 42% detected once. The germline V gene encodes CDR1 LGHDT and CDR2 YNNKEL (reference sequence). V lost 2 bases, J lost 0 bases, and 3 bases stayed unmatched. The CDR3 contains 15 residues. Caucasian individuals from Russia who were healthy and aged roughly 6 to 95 acted as donors. Per-sample PBMC isolation yielded at least 6 million cells.

The specimen was blood. This receptor was identified in a woman younger than 30 in good health. The chain carries TRBV3-1 and TRBJ2-7, with 8 bases fitting TRBD1. Here the CDR3 DNA reads TGTGCCAGCAGCCAACGGACAGGGAGCTCCTACGAGCAGTACTTC. Its protein is CASSQRTGSSYEQYF.